Below are 21 T cell receptor beta chains sequenced from a single sample in a study of molecular identifiers for immune sequencing clone quantification. MiXCR, run by TCRdb on the PCR reads, gives a single entry per CDR3 protein. The sample shows about 510,000 distinct CDR3 sequences, 20% to 25% of them seen only once. The sequenced sample consisted of naive CD8+ T cells from blood, with Jurkat cell RNA spiked in. Subset of the sample: FACS-sorted CD8+CD4-CCR7+CD45RA+ naive T cells. Source of these receptors: a human donor in good health. Some libraries in this study had Jurkat cell RNA spiked in.

This clonotype was counted only a few times. The gene calls are TRBV28 and TRBJ2-5, with D unresolved. The germline V gene encodes CDR1 MDHEN and CDR2 SYDVKM. Trimming pared 6 bases from V and 8 bases from J, leaving 10 bases between. The CDR3 is made up of 11 amino acids. As DNA, the CDR3 is TGTGCCAGCAGCCCCACTAAAACCCAGTACTTC. This sequence encodes CASSPTKTQYF. Drawing the rest from reference TRBV28 and TRBJ2-5, the complete variable domain is DVKVTQSSRYLVKRTGEKVFLECVQDMDHENMFWYRQDPGLGLRLIYFSYDVKMKEKGDIPEGYSVSREKKERFSLILESASTNQTSMYLCASSPTKTQYFGPGTRLLVL.

This clonotype was recorded many times. The V gene is TRBV15, the J gene TRBJ1-5, with D possibly matching TRBD1 (5 bases). The germline V and J ends were trimmed by 1 base and 5 bases, with 12 bases remaining between them. The CDR3 runs to 15 residues. Per the germline V gene, CDR1 is LNHNV and CDR2 is YYDKDF (reference sequence). CDR3 sequence reads: CATSRVSGSDQPQHF. CDR3 nucleotides: TGTGCCACCAGCAGAGTGTCAGGGTCGGATCAGCCCCAGCATTTT.

This clonotype was found many times. This chain connects TRBV12-3 or TRBV12-4 to TRBJ2-2; D gene ambiguous. Trimming took 7 bases from V and 4 from J, leaving 7 bases between them. The CDR3 spans 12 residues. Here the CDR3 DNA reads TGTGCCAGCACGAGATCCACCGGGGAGCTGTTTTTT. Translating gives CASTRSTGELFF.

This clonotype occurred many times. The genes are TRBV11-2 and TRBJ2-1; D call uncertain. Trimming stripped 2 bases from V and 3 bases from J, with 5 bases between. The CDR3 extends over 13 amino acids. Germline loops: CDR1 SGHAT, CDR2 FQNNGV. The CDR3 reads CASSLMDYNEQFF. The DNA of the CDR3 is TGTGCCAGCAGCTTAATGGACTACAATGAGCAGTTCTTC.

The chain combines TRBV29-1 with TRBJ2-1, with TRBD1 as a possible D gene (5 bases). The V end was cut by 4 bases, the J end by 8 bases, with 18 bases between. Germline V CDR1 and CDR2: SQVTM, ANQGSEA. The CDR3 runs to 14 residues. CDR3 DNA: TGCAGCGTTGCCCCTGAGACAACCAGGGATGAGCAGTTCTTC. It is translated as CSVAPETTRDEQFF.

This clonotype was recorded at least ten times. This chain uses TRBV6-2 or TRBV6-3 with TRBJ1-5; D not resolved. The CDR3 sequence is 14 residues long. Germline V gene sequence: CDR1 MNHEY, CDR2 SVGEGT. Trimming cost V 8 bases and J 0 bases, with 11 bases left between them. CDR3 coding DNA: TGTGCCAGCGGTACAGAGTATAGCAATCAGCCCCAGCATTTT. This translates into CASGTEYSNQPQHF.

The chain has TRBV14 and TRBJ2-7, with D possibly being TRBD1 (6 bases). V lost 4 bases, J lost 4 bases, and 14 bases lay in between. CDR3 length: 14 amino acids. The V gene's germline CDR1 is SGHDN and CDR2 FVKESK. CDR3 nucleotides: TGTGCCAGCAGCCCTTACAGGGTGGGATACGAGCAGTACTTC. This sequence encodes CASSPYRVGYEQYF.

This clonotype was observed a handful of times. The V gene is TRBV7-9, the J gene TRBJ2-7; 8 bases match TRBD2. Trimming took 4 bases from V and 6 from J; bases not matched to a gene: 14. The CDR3 spans 16 residues. CDR1 and CDR2 (germline): SEHNR, FQNEAQ (reference sequence). The CDR3 is CASSSRGRGGEGEQYF. CDR3 sequence (DNA): TGTGCCAGCAGCTCCCGAGGTCGGGGGGGAGAGGGCGAGCAGTACTTC.

This chain connects TRBV5-3 to TRBJ1-6, with no clear D. Being an ORF, TRBV5-3 has a function that is uncertain. The ends were cut back, 8 bases at V and 8 bases at J, with 17 bases in the middle. CDR3 length equals 14 residues. CDR3 nucleotide sequence: TGTGCCAGCAGCGGAGACCCAGCGGATTCACCCCTCCACTTT. The encoded protein is CASSGDPADSPLHF.

In this sample, this clonotype turned up a few times. The chain couples TRBV3-1 to TRBJ1-2; D is undetermined. The CDR3 runs 15 residues. The V end lost 0 bases, the J end lost 3 bases, and 11 bases lay between the germline ends. Per the germline V gene, CDR1 is LGHDT and CDR2 is YNNKEL (reference sequence). The DNA of the CDR3 is TGTGCCAGCAGCCAAGAAGTGCACGGTTACTATGGCTACACCTTC. The encoded protein is CASSQEVHGYYGYTF. The full variable domain, completed using reference TRBV3-1 and TRBJ1-2, is DTAVSQTPKYLVTQMGNDKSIKCEQNLGHDTMYWYKQDSKKFLKIMFSYNNKELIINETVPNRFSPKSPDKAHLNLHINSLELGDSAVYFCASSQEVHGYYGYTFGSGTRLTVV.

Concerning this clonotype itself: Possible read error: a much larger clone is one base away. J is TRBJ2-7 and V is TRBV19; no reliable D call. The CDR3 is made up of 14 amino acids. From germline, CDR1 is LNHDA and CDR2 SQIVND (reference sequence). With 5 bases removed from V and 5 bases from J, the gap between germline ends came to 16 bases. The CDR3, as DNA: TGTGCCAGTAGTCTGACGGTGTGGTCCCACGAGCAGTACTTC. Encoded protein: CASSLTVWSHEQYF.

This clonotype was observed a handful of times. The CDR3 is CASSYGVSANEKLFF. The DNA of the CDR3 is TGTGCCAGCAGTTACGGCGTCTCTGCTAATGAAAAACTGTTTTTT. V gene TRBV6-2 or TRBV6-3 combines with J gene TRBJ1-4, with D hard to call. Trimming shortened V by 2 bases and J by 3 bases, and 10 bases separated the two germline ends. Germline V gene lookup returns CDR1 MNHEY and CDR2 SVGEGT. This CDR3 is 15 amino acids long.

This clonotype was seen ten or more times. CDR3 region: CASRVRGNTEAFF. DNA for the CDR3: TGTGCCAGCAGGGTCCGGGGAAACACTGAAGCTTTCTTT. The chain carries TRBV6-2 or TRBV6-3 and TRBJ1-1; D is unresolved. The germline V and J ends were trimmed by 6 bases and 2 bases, with 10 bases remaining between them. The CDR3 runs to 13 residues. Per the germline V gene, CDR1 is MNHEY and CDR2 is SVGEGT.

There are many counts of this clonotype. CDR3 coding DNA: TGTGCCAGCAGCTTAGTTGGGACAGGAGCAACTAATGAAAAACTGTTTTTT. Translation gives CASSLVGTGATNEKLFF. V and J are TRBV7-6 and TRBJ1-4; the match to TRBD1 covers 8 bases. V was clipped by 1 base and J by 0 bases; unmatched bases: 4. The CDR3 runs 17 residues. The germline V gene has CDR1 SGHVS and CDR2 FNYEAQ. Based on the CDR3 plus reference TRBV7-6 and TRBJ1-4, the full variable domain is GAGVSQSPRYKVTKRGQDVALRCDPISGHVSLYWYRQALGQGPEFLTYFNYEAQQDKSGLPNDRFSAERPEGSISTLTIQRTEQRDSAMYRCASSLVGTGATNEKLFFGSGTQLSVL.

The chain uses TRBV27 and TRBJ1-2; 7 bases align to TRBD1. Germline V CDR1 and CDR2: MNHEY, SMNVEV (reference sequence). V shed 2 bases, J shed 7 bases, and the junction held 7 bases outside the gene matches. The CDR3 loop spans 14 amino acids. In DNA form, the CDR3 reads TGTGCCAGCAGTTTACGGACAGGTCAGGCTGGCTACACCTTC. Residues: CASSLRTGQAGYTF.

Remarks on this clonotype: The junction departs from the called germline gene at one end, perhaps through a read error. This chain uses TRBV3-1 with TRBJ1-1; 8 bases fit TRBD1. Germline loops: CDR1 LGHDT, CDR2 YNNKEL (reference sequence). The CDR3 consists of 16 residues. The CDR3 loop reads CTSSLGTGSWNTEAFF. The CDR3 nucleotides are TGTACCAGCAGCCTAGGGACAGGTTCTTGGAACACTGAAGCTTTCTTT.

This chain's CDR3 is CASSPLAGSETQYF. CDR3 bases: TGTGCCAGCAGCCCCTTGGCAGGGTCAGAGACCCAGTACTTC. The rearrangement joins TRBV7-6 to TRBJ2-5; D possibly corresponds to TRBD1 (5 bases). Germline V gene lookup returns CDR1 SGHVS and CDR2 FNYEAQ. V lost 5 bases and J lost 4, with 14 bases in between. The CDR3 has 14 amino acids.

As for this clonotype: A read error is possible here, since a much larger clone lies one base away. The chain combines TRBV5-3 with TRBJ2-2, with D perhaps TRBD1 (5 bases). TRBV5-3 is designated an ORF whose function remains uncertain. CDR3 size: 12 residues. CDR3 amino acids: CASSLGLGELFF. DNA for the CDR3: TGTGCCAGCAGCTTGGGGCTCGGGGAGCTGTTTTTT.

In its sample, this clonotype was seen many times. V is TRBV30 and J is TRBJ1-1, with a weak D call TRBD1 (5 bases). The CDR3 loop spans 12 amino acids. V was pared by 5 bases and J by 4 bases, with 11 bases between. The germline CDR1 and CDR2 sequences are GTSNPN and SVGIG (reference sequence). The CDR3 nucleotides are TGTGCCTGGTCACTTGGGGGCACTGAAGCTTTCTTT. Its translation is CAWSLGGTEAFF.

The gene calls are TRBV7-3 and TRBJ1-5; D is unresolved. V lost 0 bases and J lost 2, with 17 bases in between. Germline CDR1 reads SGHTA; CDR2 reads FQGTGA. The CDR3 has 18 residues. The CDR3 nucleotides read TGTGCCAGCAGCTTAACCTGGCGTGATGTCCGGGGCAATCAGCCCCAGCATTTT. Translation: CASSLTWRDVRGNQPQHF.

This clonotype was picked up many times. This chain connects TRBV7-9 to TRBJ2-7; 11 bases align to TRBD2. CDR1 is SEHNR, CDR2 FQNEAQ, per germline (reference sequence). This CDR3 region has 15 residues. V was pared by 4 bases and J by 2 bases, with 4 bases of the junction left unmatched. CDR3 residues: CASSSGLAAPYEQYF. CDR3 bases: TGTGCCAGCAGCTCGGGACTAGCGGCACCCTACGAGCAGTACTTC.